These 28 T cell receptor beta chains came from one sample sequenced in a study of graft-versus-host responses after intestinal transplantation. The assay was immunoSEQ multiplex PCR, and TCRdb's table has in-frame clones only and misses some. The sample lists about 110,000 clones, just over 90% occurring once. What these receptors recognize is not known. Sequencing was performed on unstimulated CD8+ T cells sorted from spleen or lymph node cells, taken before intestinal transplant. These receptors were taken from a human donor who received an intestinal transplant.

The chain joins TRBV10-1 to TRBJ2-3; no clear D gene. The V gene's germline CDR1 is WNHNN and CDR2 SYGVQD (reference sequence). The CDR3 has 14 residues. V was shortened by 4 bases and J by 0 bases, with 8 bases between the two germline ends. CDR3 sequence reads: CASSGPGSTDTQYF. CDR3 sequence (DNA): TGCGCCAGCAGTGGCCCCGGGAGCACAGATACGCAGTATTTT.

The gene calls are TRBV4-2 and TRBJ2-1; D is unclear. CDR3 length equals 16 residues. The V end was cut by 0 bases, the J end by 0 bases, with 9 bases between. Germline CDR1 and CDR2: LGHNA and YNFKEQ. As DNA, the CDR3 is TGTGCCAGCAGCCAAGATGATAGAGTCTCCTACAATGAGCAGTTCTTC. It translates to CASSQDDRVSYNEQFF.

This chain links TRBV18 with TRBJ2-1; D is perhaps TRBD1 or TRBD2 (5 bases each). The germline gives CDR1 KGHSH, CDR2 LQKENI. The ends were cut back, 3 bases at V and 4 bases at J, with 16 bases in the middle. The CDR3 spans 16 residues. The chain's CDR3 is CASSPPSRDGYNEQFF. The CDR3 nucleotides are TGTGCCAGCTCACCGCCGAGCCGGGACGGGTACAATGAGCAGTTCTTC.

V is TRBV27 and J is TRBJ1-2; 9 bases fit TRBD1. Germline V gene lookup returns CDR1 MNHEY and CDR2 SMNVEV (reference sequence). V trimming: 6 bases; J trimming: 6 bases; junction bases outside the gene matches: 17. This CDR3 comprises 17 residues. CDR3: CASSLQATLQGANGYTF. CDR3 coding DNA: TGTGCCAGCAGCTTACAAGCAACACTACAGGGGGCGAATGGCTACACCTTC.

The chain carries TRBV7-6 and TRBJ2-7; the D is unclear. V was pared by 4 bases and J by 2 bases, with 3 bases between. This CDR3 spans 11 amino acids. Germline assignment: CDR1 SGHVS and CDR2 FNYEAQ. CDR3 coding DNA: TGTGCCAGCAGCTCGACCTACGAGCAGTACTTC. This encodes CASSSTYEQYF.

CDR3 sequence: CASSYSGAVTEAFF. The CDR3 nucleotides read TGTGCCAGCAGTTACTCAGGGGCAGTCACTGAAGCTTTCTTT. This sequence joins TRBV6-6 and TRBJ1-1, with TRBD1 as a possible D gene (5 bases). This CDR3 region has 14 residues. Trimming pared 0 bases from V and 4 bases from J, leaving 9 bases between. Germline V gene lookup returns CDR1 MNHNY and CDR2 SVGAGI (reference sequence).

The rearrangement uses TRBV13 and TRBJ2-7; TRBD2 agrees at 7 bases. The CDR3 has 18 residues. Germline CDR1 is PRHDT and CDR2 is FYEKMQ (reference sequence). J lost 0 bases, V lost 4 bases, and 15 bases had no gene match. The CDR3 loop is CASSSAGGRGLYSYEQYF. CDR3 in DNA: TGTGCCAGCAGCTCCGCCGGAGGGAGGGGCCTATACTCCTACGAGCAGTACTTC.

The chain links TRBV27 to TRBJ2-7, with TRBD2 as a possible D gene (6 bases). The CDR3 sequence is 14 residues long. With 4 bases removed from V and 2 bases from J, the gap between germline ends came to 12 bases. Germline V gene sequence: CDR1 MNHEY, CDR2 SMNVEV (reference sequence). DNA for the CDR3: TGTGCCAGCAGTTGGGGGGAGCGGGCCTACGAGCAGTACTTC. This gives the protein CASSWGERAYEQYF.

V is TRBV7-6 and J is TRBJ1-2; 7 nucleotides align to TRBD1. J lost 5 bases, V lost 5 bases, and 8 bases had no gene match. Germline CDR1 is SGHVS and CDR2 is FNYEAQ. This CDR3 has 14 amino acids. This CDR3 is CASSPPPGGYGYTF. CDR3 DNA: TGTGCCAGCAGCCCCCCTCCAGGGGGGTATGGCTACACCTTC.

The V gene is TRBV4-1, the J gene TRBJ2-3; D not resolved. CDR1 is MGHRA and CDR2 is YSYEKL in the germline V gene. The germline V and J ends were trimmed by 4 bases and 4 bases, with 9 bases remaining between them. This CDR3 contains 13 residues. CDR3: CASSPSRSDTQYF. CDR3 sequence (DNA): TGCGCCAGCAGCCCTTCTAGGTCAGATACGCAGTATTTT.

V usage is TRBV2 and J usage is TRBJ2-3; TRBD2 is a possible D gene (7 bases). CDR3 length: 14 residues. The V end was cut by 3 bases, the J end by 4 bases, with 11 bases between. Per the germline V gene, CDR1 is SNHLY and CDR2 is FYNNEI. The CDR3 sequence: CASSDGGLSDTQYF. Here the CDR3 DNA reads TGTGCCAGCAGTGACGGGGGGCTATCAGATACGCAGTATTTT.

The V call is TRBV27, the J call TRBJ2-1; 7 bases match TRBD2. Unmatched junction bases numbered 7, after V lost 2 bases and J lost 3 bases. From germline, CDR1 is MNHEY and CDR2 SMNVEV (reference sequence). The CDR3 length is 16 residues. The CDR3 is CASSLGAGGSYNEQFF. The CDR3 DNA is TGTGCCAGCAGTTTAGGGGCCGGCGGGAGCTACAATGAGCAGTTCTTC.

Worth noting for this clone: The junction shows a germline mismatch at one end, possibly a read error. The genes are TRBV7-7 and TRBJ2-2, with a tentative D call TRBD1 (9 bases). Germline CDR1 is SSHAT and CDR2 is FNYEAQ (reference sequence). The CDR3 runs to 16 residues. This CDR3 reads CASSLAGQGTTGELFF. In nucleotides, the CDR3 is TGTGCTAGCAGCTTAGCGGGACAGGGTACGACCGGGGAGCTGTTTTTT.

This clone showed up just once. Here the CDR3 DNA reads TGTGCCACCGTGGGGACTAGCGTTGCCTACGAGCAGTACTTC. This encodes CATVGTSVAYEQYF. J is TRBJ2-7 and V is TRBV10-3; 10 bases match TRBD2. CDR1 is ENHRY, CDR2 SYGVKD, per germline. There are 14 residues in the CDR3. Trimming took 10 bases from V and 2 from J; bases not matched to a gene: 8.

This rearrangement joins TRBV7-6 to TRBJ2-1; TRBD2 matches 9 bases. The germline V gene has CDR1 SGHVS and CDR2 FNYEAQ. The V segment lost 0 bases and the J segment 2 bases; nucleotides outside the gene matches: 11. CDR3 length equals 19 residues. The CDR3 bases are TGTGCCAGCAGCTTAGCGGGGATGGCGGGAGGGGGGCCCTACAATGAGCAGTTCTTC. It codes for CASSLAGMAGGGPYNEQFF. The full variable domain, in which reference TRBV7-6 and TRBJ2-1 provide the parts outside the CDR3, is GAGVSQSPRYKVTKRGQDVALRCDPISGHVSLYWYRQALGQGPEFLTYFNYEAQQDKSGLPNDRFSAERPEGSISTLTIQRTEQRDSAMYRCASSLAGMAGGGPYNEQFFGPGTRLTVL.

The chain combines TRBV4-1 with TRBJ2-1, with TRBD1 matching 12 bases. This CDR3 is built from 17 residues. Germline values: CDR1 MGHRA, CDR2 YSYEKL. J gave up 9 bases and V 4 bases, and 13 bases lay outside the gene matches. CDR3 residues: CASSLGLGTGGGGEQFF. CDR3 sequence (DNA): TGCGCCAGCAGCCTCGGTTTGGGGACAGGGGGCGGGGGTGAGCAGTTCTTC.

The rearrangement uses TRBV10-3 and TRBJ2-1; 7 bases align to TRBD2. The germline V gene encodes CDR1 ENHRY and CDR2 SYGVKD. This CDR3 is 14 amino acids long. V shed 10 bases, J shed 7 bases, and the junction held 13 bases outside the gene matches. In DNA, the CDR3 is TGTGCCACAGGCCCTAACCGGGAGGATAATGAGCAGTTCTTC. This gives the protein CATGPNREDNEQFF.

The chain has TRBV5-5 and TRBJ2-1; 7 nucleotides agree with TRBD2. Germline CDR1 and CDR2: SGHKS and YYEKEE (reference sequence). The CDR3 is 17 amino acids. The J segment lost 0 bases and the V segment lost 1 base, leaving 7 bases of the junction unmatched. The CDR3 nucleotides read TGTGCCAGCAGCTTGTGGGAGGGCCCGAGCTCCTACAATGAGCAGTTCTTC. Its protein is CASSLWEGPSSYNEQFF.

The V gene is TRBV6-6, the J gene TRBJ2-1; 9 nucleotides agree with TRBD2. This CDR3 is built from 15 residues. The V gene's germline CDR1 is MNHNY and CDR2 SVGAGI (reference sequence). V dropped 5 bases and J dropped 1; count of bases not matched to a gene: 3. The CDR3, as DNA: TGTGCCAGCAGTCCGACTAGCGGTTCCTACAATGAGCAGTTCTTC. It specifies CASSPTSGSYNEQFF.

The chain employs TRBV2 and TRBJ2-7; possibly TRBD2 for D (6 bases). Germline V gene sequence: CDR1 SNHLY, CDR2 FYNNEI. V was shortened by 4 bases and J by 4 bases, with 20 bases between the two germline ends. The CDR3 contains 16 residues. The CDR3 DNA follows: TGTGCCAGCAGTGGCGCGGGAAGAAGGGACCGGTACGAGCAGTACTTC. This gives the protein CASSGAGRRDRYEQYF. The complete variable domain, with remaining parts taken from reference TRBV2 and TRBJ2-7, reads EPEVTQTPSHQVTQMGQEVILRCVPISNHLYFYWYRQILGQKVEFLVSFYNNEISEKSEIFDDQFSVERPDGSNFTLKIRSTKLEDSAMYFCASSGAGRRDRYEQYFGPGTRLTVT.

The genes are TRBV19 and TRBJ2-1; 12 positions match TRBD2. V lost 10 bases and J lost 10; bases outside the gene matches: 5. Germline V CDR1 and CDR2: LNHDA, SQIVND (reference sequence). This CDR3 region has 12 residues. CDR3 region: CATRTSGIEQFF. DNA for the CDR3: TGTGCCACCAGGACTAGCGGGATAGAGCAGTTCTTC.

This chain connects TRBV9 to TRBJ1-1, with D unclear. Trimming stripped 0 bases from V and 1 base from J, with 10 bases between. Germline lookup yields CDR1 SGDLS and CDR2 YYNGEE. The CDR3 totals 15 residues. The CDR3 loop reads CASSVEGRANTEAFF. The CDR3 nucleotides read TGTGCCAGCAGCGTAGAAGGCCGGGCGAACACTGAAGCTTTCTTT.

The DNA of the CDR3 is TGTGCCTGGAGTTTCCGAACAAGCTACACCTTC. Protein product: CAWSFRTSYTF. The chain recombines TRBV30 with TRBJ1-2; D remains unclear. V was clipped by 2 bases and J by 9 bases, with 10 bases between them. CDR1 and CDR2 (germline): GTSNPN, SVGIG (reference sequence). This CDR3 has 11 amino acids.

This clone was detected a few times. The CDR3 here is CASSTSGDYEQYF. For the CDR3, the DNA is TGCGCCAGCAGTACTAGCGGGGACTACGAGCAGTACTTC. The rearrangement joins TRBV10-2 to TRBJ2-7; 10 bases map to TRBD2. Germline lookup yields CDR1 WSHSY and CDR2 SAAADI. Trimming removed 5 bases from V and 3 bases from J; junction bases left unmatched: 1. The CDR3 spans 13 residues.

This chain uses TRBV25-1 with TRBJ2-5; 8 bases agree with TRBD1. The germline CDR1 and CDR2 sequences are MGHDK and SYGVNS. V shed 3 bases and J 2 bases; nucleotides not matched to a gene: 5. The CDR3 contains 15 residues. The CDR3 region is CASSERRQGQETQYF. Written as DNA, the CDR3 is TGTGCCAGCAGTGAGCGACGACAGGGGCAAGAGACCCAGTACTTC. The whole variable domain, filled in from reference TRBV25-1 and TRBJ2-5, reads EADIYQTPRYLVIGTGKKITLECSQTMGHDKMYWYQQDPGMELHLIHYSYGVNSTEKGDLSSESTVSRIRTEHFPLTLESARPSHTSQYLCASSERRQGQETQYFGPGTRLLVL.

Note on this clone: The sample holds other DNA sequences that translate to the same CDR3. The rearrangement uses TRBV28 and TRBJ1-1, with a possible D match to TRBD1 (5 bases). The germline CDR1 and CDR2 sequences are MDHEN and SYDVKM. The CDR3 totals 14 residues. Trimming left V 4 bases short and J 1 base short, with 10 bases between. The CDR3 loop reads CASSWTSTNTEAFF. For the CDR3, the DNA is TGTGCCAGCAGTTGGACATCTACGAACACTGAAGCTTTCTTT.

This chain uses TRBV27 with TRBJ2-3; TRBD2 agrees at 9 bases. V lost 3 bases and J lost 5; bases outside the gene matches: 9. Germline CDR1 is MNHEY and CDR2 is SMNVEV (reference sequence). The CDR3 covers 16 residues. The CDR3 loop reads CASSFLPAGGRDTQYF. CDR3 sequence (DNA): TGTGCCAGCAGTTTTCTTCCAGCGGGAGGACGAGATACGCAGTATTTT.

The chain couples TRBV5-1 to TRBJ2-7; 8 bases are a match to TRBD2. Germline V lookup: CDR1 SGHRS, CDR2 YFSETQ. The V and J ends lost 2 bases and 4 bases, in that order; junction bases with no gene match: 8. The CDR3 has 15 residues. This CDR3 reads CASSLYSGTTYEQYF. The CDR3 bases are TGCGCCAGCAGCTTATATAGCGGGACCACTTACGAGCAGTACTTC.